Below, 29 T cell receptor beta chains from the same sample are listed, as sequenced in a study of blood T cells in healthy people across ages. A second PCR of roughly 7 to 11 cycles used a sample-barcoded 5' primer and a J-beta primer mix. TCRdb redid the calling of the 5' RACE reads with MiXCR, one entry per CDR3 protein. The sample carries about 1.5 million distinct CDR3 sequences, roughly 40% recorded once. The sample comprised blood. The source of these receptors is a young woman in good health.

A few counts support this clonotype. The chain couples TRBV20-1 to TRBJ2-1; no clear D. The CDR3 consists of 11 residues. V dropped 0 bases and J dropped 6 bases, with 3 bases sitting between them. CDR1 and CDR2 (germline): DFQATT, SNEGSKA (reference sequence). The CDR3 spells CSARDPNEQFF. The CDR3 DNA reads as TGCAGTGCTAGAGATCCCAATGAGCAGTTCTTC.

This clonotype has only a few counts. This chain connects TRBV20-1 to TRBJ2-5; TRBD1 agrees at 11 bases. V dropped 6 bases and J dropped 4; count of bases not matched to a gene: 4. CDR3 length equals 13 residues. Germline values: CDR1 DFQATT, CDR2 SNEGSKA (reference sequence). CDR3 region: CSAAGTGGETQYF. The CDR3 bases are TGCAGTGCCGCCGGGACAGGGGGAGAGACCCAGTACTTC.

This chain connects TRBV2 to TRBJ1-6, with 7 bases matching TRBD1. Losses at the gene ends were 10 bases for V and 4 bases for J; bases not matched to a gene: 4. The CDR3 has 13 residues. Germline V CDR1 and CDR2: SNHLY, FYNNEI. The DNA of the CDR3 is TGTGCCAACACGGGACAGTATAATTCACCCCTCCACTTT. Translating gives CANTGQYNSPLHF.

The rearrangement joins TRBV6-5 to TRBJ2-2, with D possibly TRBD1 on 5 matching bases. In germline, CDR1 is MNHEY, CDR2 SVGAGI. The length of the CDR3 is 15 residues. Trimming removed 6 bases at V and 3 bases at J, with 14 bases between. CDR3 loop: CASSPGYSDTGELFF. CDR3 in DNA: TGTGCCAGCAGCCCAGGGTATTCGGACACCGGGGAGCTGTTTTTT.

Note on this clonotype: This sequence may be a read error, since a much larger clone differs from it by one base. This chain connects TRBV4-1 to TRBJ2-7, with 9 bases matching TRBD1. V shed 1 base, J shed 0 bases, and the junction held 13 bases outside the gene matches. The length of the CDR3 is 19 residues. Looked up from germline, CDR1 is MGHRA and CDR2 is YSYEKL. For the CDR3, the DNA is TGCGCCAGCAGCCAAGCGGGACCACAGGGGGCTGTCAGCTCCTACGAGCAGTACTTC. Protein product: CASSQAGPQGAVSSYEQYF.

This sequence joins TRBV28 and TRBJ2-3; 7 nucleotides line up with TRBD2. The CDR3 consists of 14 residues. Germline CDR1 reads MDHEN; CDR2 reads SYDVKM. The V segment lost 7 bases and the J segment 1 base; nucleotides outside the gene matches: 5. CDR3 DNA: TGTGCCAGCAAGGCTAGCGGCCGCACAGATACGCAGTATTTT. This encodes CASKASGRTDTQYF.

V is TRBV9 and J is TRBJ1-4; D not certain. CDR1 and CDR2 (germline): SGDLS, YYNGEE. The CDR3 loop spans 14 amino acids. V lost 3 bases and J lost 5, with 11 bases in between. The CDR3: CASSGTAFNEKLFF. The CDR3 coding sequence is TGTGCCAGCAGCGGTACAGCCTTCAATGAAAAACTGTTTTTT.

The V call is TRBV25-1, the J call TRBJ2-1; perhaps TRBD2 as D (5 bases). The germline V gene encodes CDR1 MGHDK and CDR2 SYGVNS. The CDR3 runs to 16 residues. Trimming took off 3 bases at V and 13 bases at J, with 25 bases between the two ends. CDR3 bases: TGTGCCAGCAGTGACTCTTTCGAGTTTGAGGCGGGCCCCCAGTTCTTC. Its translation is CASSDSFEFEAGPQFF.

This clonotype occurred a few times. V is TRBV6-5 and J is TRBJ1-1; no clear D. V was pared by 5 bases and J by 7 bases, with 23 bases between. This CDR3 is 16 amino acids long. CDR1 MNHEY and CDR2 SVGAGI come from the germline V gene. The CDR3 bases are TGTGCCAGCAGTACCCTATGGGAGGGAGGGTACAATGAAGCTTTCTTT. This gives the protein CASSTLWEGGYNEAFF.

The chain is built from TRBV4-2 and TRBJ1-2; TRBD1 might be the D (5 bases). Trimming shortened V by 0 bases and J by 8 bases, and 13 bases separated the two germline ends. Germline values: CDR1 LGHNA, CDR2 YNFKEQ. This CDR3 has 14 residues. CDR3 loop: CASSQDRAGQGYTF. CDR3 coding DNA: TGTGCCAGCAGCCAAGATAGGGCAGGGCAAGGCTACACCTTC.

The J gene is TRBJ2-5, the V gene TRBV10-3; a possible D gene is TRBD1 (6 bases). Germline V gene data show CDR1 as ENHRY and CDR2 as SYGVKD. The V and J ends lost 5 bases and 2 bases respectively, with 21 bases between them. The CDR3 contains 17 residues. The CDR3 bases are TGTGCCATCAGTCGGACAGAAGGGTCGGTTGAACAAGAGACCCAGTACTTC. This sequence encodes CAISRTEGSVEQETQYF.

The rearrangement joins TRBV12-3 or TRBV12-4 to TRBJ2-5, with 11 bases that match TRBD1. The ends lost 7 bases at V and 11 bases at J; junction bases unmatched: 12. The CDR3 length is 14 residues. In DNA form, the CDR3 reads TGTGCCAGCAACCACCGGGACAGGGGGTACGGGCAGTACTTC. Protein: CASNHRDRGYGQYF.

DNA for the CDR3: TGTGCCAGCAGTTTTGAGCAATGGGCAGATACGCAGTATTTT. It codes for CASSFEQWADTQYF. V and J are TRBV12-3 or TRBV12-4 and TRBJ2-3; D remains ambiguous. This CDR3 contains 14 residues. The germline V and J ends were trimmed by 3 bases and 4 bases, with 11 bases remaining between them.

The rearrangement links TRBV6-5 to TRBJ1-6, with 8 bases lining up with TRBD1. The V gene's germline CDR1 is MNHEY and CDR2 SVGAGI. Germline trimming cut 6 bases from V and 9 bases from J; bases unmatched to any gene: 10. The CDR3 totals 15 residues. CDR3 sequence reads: CASRAGTGASSPLHF. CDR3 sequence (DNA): TGTGCCAGCAGAGCCGGGACAGGCGCTTCTTCACCCCTCCACTTT.

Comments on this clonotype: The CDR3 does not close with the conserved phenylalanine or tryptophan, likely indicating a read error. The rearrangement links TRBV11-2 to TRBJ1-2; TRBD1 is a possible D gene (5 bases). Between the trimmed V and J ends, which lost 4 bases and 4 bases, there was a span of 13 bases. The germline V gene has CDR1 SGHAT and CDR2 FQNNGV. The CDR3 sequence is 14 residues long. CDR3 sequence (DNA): TGTGCCAGCAGCTCGTTAGACAGAATCTATGGCTACACCCTC. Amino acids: CASSSLDRIYGYTL.

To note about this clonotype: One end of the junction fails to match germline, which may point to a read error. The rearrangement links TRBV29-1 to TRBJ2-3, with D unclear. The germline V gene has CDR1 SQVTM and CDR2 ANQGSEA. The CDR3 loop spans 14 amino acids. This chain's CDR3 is CSALTARSTDMQYF. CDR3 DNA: TGCAGCGCTCTTACTGCACGGAGCACAGATATGCAGTATTTT.

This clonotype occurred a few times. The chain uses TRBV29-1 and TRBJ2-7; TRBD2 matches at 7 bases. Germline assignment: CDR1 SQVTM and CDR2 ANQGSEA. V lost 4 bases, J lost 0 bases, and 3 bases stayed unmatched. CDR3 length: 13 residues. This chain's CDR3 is CSVVAGDSYEQYF. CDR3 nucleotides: TGCAGCGTTGTAGCGGGCGACTCCTACGAGCAGTACTTC.

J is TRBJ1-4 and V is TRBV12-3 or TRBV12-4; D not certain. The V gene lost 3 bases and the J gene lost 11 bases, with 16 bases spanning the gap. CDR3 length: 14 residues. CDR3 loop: CASSLVAASGKLFF. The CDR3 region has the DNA TGTGCCAGCAGTTTGGTCGCGGCTTCGGGGAAACTGTTTTTT.

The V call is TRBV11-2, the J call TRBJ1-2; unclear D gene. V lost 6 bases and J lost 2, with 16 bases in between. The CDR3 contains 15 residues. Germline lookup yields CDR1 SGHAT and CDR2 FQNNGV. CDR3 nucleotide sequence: TGTGCCAGCAGATCCTACATTGGAAGAAACTATGGCTACACCTTC. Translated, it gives CASRSYIGRNYGYTF. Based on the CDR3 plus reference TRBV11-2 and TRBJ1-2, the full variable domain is EAGVAQSPRYKIIEKRQSVAFWCNPISGHATLYWYQQILGQGPKLLIQFQNNGVVDDSQLPKDRFSAERLKGVDSTLKIQPAKLEDSAVYLCASRSYIGRNYGYTFGSGTRLTVV.

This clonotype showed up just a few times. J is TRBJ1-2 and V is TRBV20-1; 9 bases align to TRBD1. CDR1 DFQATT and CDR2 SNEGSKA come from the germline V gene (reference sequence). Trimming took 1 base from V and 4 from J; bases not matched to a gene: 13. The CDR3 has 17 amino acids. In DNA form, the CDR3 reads TGCAGTGCTAGAGTTCTCGAGGACAGGGGTCGCGTCTATGGCTACACCTTC. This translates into CSARVLEDRGRVYGYTF.

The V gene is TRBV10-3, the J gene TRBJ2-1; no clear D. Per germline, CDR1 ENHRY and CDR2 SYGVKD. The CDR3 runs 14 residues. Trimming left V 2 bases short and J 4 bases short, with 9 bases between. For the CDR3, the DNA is TGTGCCATCAGTGAGCGAGACCAATACAATGAGCAGTTCTTC. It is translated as CAISERDQYNEQFF.

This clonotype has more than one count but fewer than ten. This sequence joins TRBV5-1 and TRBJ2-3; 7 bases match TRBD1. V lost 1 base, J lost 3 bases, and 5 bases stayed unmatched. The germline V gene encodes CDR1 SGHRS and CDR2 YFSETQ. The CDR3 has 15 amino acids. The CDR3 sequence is CASSLRGQNTDTQYF. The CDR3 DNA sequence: TGCGCCAGCAGCTTGCGGGGACAGAATACAGATACGCAGTATTTT.

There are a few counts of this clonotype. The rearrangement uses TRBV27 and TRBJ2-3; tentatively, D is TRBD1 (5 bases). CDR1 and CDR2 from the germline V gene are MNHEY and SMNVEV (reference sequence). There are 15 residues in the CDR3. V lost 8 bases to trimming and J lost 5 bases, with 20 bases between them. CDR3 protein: CASLPYGATRDTQYF. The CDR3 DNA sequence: TGTGCCAGCCTCCCCTATGGGGCTACACGAGATACGCAGTATTTT.

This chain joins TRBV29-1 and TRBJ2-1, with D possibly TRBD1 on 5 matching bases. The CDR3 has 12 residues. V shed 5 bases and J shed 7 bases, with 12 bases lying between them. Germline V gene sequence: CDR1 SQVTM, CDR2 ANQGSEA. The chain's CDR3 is CSVNQGLNEQFF. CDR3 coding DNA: TGCAGCGTTAATCAGGGTTTGAATGAGCAGTTCTTC.

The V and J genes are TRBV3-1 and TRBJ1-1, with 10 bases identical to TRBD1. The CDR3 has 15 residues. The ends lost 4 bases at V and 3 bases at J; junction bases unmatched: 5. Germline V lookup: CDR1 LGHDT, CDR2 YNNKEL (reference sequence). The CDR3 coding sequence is TGTGCCAGCAGCCCCCGGGACAGGGGATACACTGAAGCTTTCTTT. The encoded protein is CASSPRDRGYTEAFF.

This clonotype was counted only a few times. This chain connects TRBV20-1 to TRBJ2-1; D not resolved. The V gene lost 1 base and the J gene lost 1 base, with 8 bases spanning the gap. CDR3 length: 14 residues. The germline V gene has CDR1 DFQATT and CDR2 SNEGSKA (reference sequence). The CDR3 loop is CSARAVGSYNEQFF. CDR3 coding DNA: TGCAGTGCTAGAGCTGTCGGTTCCTACAATGAGCAGTTCTTC.

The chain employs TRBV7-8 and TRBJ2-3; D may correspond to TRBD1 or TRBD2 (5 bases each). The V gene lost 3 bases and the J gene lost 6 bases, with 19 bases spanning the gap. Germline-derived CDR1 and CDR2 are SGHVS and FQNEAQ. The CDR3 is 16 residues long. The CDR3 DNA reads TGTGCCAGCAGCTTTCCCCGGGACCTCCCGAGGGATACGCAGTATTTT. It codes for CASSFPRDLPRDTQYF.

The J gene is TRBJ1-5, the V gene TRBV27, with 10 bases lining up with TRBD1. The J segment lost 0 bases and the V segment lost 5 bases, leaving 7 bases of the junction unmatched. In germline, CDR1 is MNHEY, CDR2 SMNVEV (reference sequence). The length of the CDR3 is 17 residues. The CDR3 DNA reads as TGTGCCAGCAGTACCGGGACAGGGGTCCGTAGCAATCAGCCCCAGCATTTT. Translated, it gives CASSTGTGVRSNQPQHF.

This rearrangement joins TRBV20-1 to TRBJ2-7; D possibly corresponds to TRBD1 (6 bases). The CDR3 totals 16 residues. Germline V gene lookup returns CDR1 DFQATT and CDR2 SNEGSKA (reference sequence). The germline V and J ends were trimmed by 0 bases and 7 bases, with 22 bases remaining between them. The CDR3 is CSARDTGHGRYNEQYF. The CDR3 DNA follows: TGCAGTGCTAGAGATACGGGACATGGTCGGTACAATGAGCAGTACTTC.